A single sample gave rise to the 16 T cell receptor beta chains below, sequenced in a study of CD8 T cells in ankylosing spondylitis. MiXCR, applied by TCRdb to the 5' RACE reads, yields one record per CDR3 protein. The repertoire holds 470,000 or so distinct CDR3 sequences, with roughly 26% as singletons. Their target antigens are unknown. Regarding the study as a whole: In ankylosing spondylitis blood, a motif of 7 to 9 highly homologous TCR beta variants appeared characteristic.

The specimen was blood, either unsorted or a sorted T cell fraction (not recorded which). These receptors originate from a male donor with ankylosing spondylitis.

The chain links TRBV5-1 to TRBJ2-3; TRBD2 matches 8 bases. The junction had 7 bases not matched to a gene; V was cut back by 0 bases and J by 4 bases. The CDR3 spans 16 residues. Germline values: CDR1 SGHRS, CDR2 YFSETQ. CDR3 residues: CASSLALGLGADTQYF. The CDR3 DNA follows: TGCGCCAGCAGCTTGGCCTTGGGACTAGGGGCAGATACGCAGTATTTT.

This rearrangement joins TRBV30 to TRBJ2-3, with D perhaps TRBD1 or TRBD2 (5 bases each). The CDR3 has 14 residues. Germline assignment: CDR1 GTSNPN and CDR2 SVGIG (reference sequence). V dropped 2 bases and J dropped 1 base, with 10 bases sitting between them. The CDR3 DNA sequence: TGTGCCTGGAGTCGGGACCGTCGCACAGATACGCAGTATTTT. It translates to CAWSRDRRTDTQYF.

This clonotype appeared many times. The rearrangement uses TRBV2 and TRBJ2-1; possible D gene TRBD2, 7 bases. V shed 8 bases and J shed 0 bases, with 14 bases lying between them. Germline V gene data show CDR1 as SNHLY and CDR2 as FYNNEI. The CDR3 runs 15 residues. The DNA of the CDR3 is TGTGCCAGCGAAAAGGGGGGGAACTCCTACAATGAGCAGTTCTTC. This codes for CASEKGGNSYNEQFF.

This clonotype occurred a few times. This rearrangement joins TRBV20-1 to TRBJ2-3, with 8 bases aligning to TRBD2. Per the germline V gene, CDR1 is DFQATT and CDR2 is SNEGSKA (reference sequence). After removal of 5 bases from V and 0 bases from J, the junction contained 10 bases not matched to a gene. The CDR3 loop spans 16 amino acids. This chain's CDR3 is CSAGGRAGVSTDTQYF. Written as DNA, the CDR3 is TGCAGTGCTGGGGGCCGAGCGGGGGTTAGCACAGATACGCAGTATTTT.

The chain carries TRBV6-5 and TRBJ2-1, with 9 nucleotides matching TRBD2. The CDR3 is 18 amino acids. J was trimmed by 8 bases and V by 2 bases; bases with no gene match: 16. CDR1 and CDR2 from the germline V gene are MNHEY and SVGAGI. The CDR3 sequence is CASSYPSLAGGPGDEQFF. The CDR3 DNA sequence: TGTGCCAGCAGTTACCCCTCGCTTGCGGGAGGGCCTGGAGATGAGCAGTTCTTC.

This chain joins TRBV29-1 and TRBJ2-7; TRBD1 aligns across 11 bases. This CDR3 is 14 amino acids long. V dropped 3 bases and J dropped 3; count of bases not matched to a gene: 4. Germline CDR1 and CDR2: SQVTM and ANQGSEA. The CDR3 bases are TGCAGCGTTGATGGGGGGACAGGGGGCTACGAGCAGTACTTC. This sequence encodes CSVDGGTGGYEQYF.

The chain combines TRBV25-1 with TRBJ2-7; 10 nucleotides line up with TRBD1. The CDR3 has 12 residues. From germline, CDR1 is MGHDK and CDR2 SYGVNS. J gave up 11 bases and V 4 bases, and 5 bases lay outside the gene matches. CDR3 protein: CASSAWTGGEYF. CDR3 in DNA: TGTGCCAGCAGTGCTTGGACAGGGGGGGAGTACTTC.

V gene TRBV3-1 combines with J gene TRBJ2-1, with D perhaps given as TRBD1 or TRBD2 (5 bases each). The CDR3 contains 17 residues. V gave up 0 bases and J gave up 7 bases, with 19 bases separating them. The V gene's germline CDR1 is LGHDT and CDR2 YNNKEL (reference sequence). The CDR3 sequence: CASSQDPLGLARNEQFF. CDR3 bases: TGTGCCAGCAGCCAAGATCCTTTGGGGCTAGCACGGAATGAGCAGTTCTTC.

The gene calls are TRBV24-1 and TRBJ2-3; no clear D. V lost 3 bases, J lost 6 bases, and 9 bases lay in between. The germline gives CDR1 KGHDR, CDR2 SFDVKD. The CDR3 consists of 13 residues. As DNA, the CDR3 is TGTGCCACCAGTGATACTCGCGCGGATACGCAGTATTTT. This gives the protein CATSDTRADTQYF.

This clonotype was detected only a few times. The V and J genes are TRBV3-1 and TRBJ2-5, with TRBD2 identical over 11 bases. Germline V CDR1 and CDR2: LGHDT, YNNKEL (reference sequence). With V trimmed by 1 base and J by 5 bases, 6 bases remained unmatched. The CDR3 covers 16 residues. CDR3 coding DNA: TGTGCCAGCAGCCAAGGACTAGCGGGGCTGATGGAGACCCAGTACTTC. It codes for CASSQGLAGLMETQYF.

The V gene is TRBV20-1, the J gene TRBJ2-1, with TRBD2 as a possible D gene (6 bases). Germline lookup yields CDR1 DFQATT and CDR2 SNEGSKA (reference sequence). Trimming pared 6 bases from V and 10 bases from J, leaving 16 bases between. The CDR3 has 12 residues. This chain's CDR3 is CSASFGGSEQFF. CDR3 bases: TGCAGTGCGAGTTTCGGAGGGTCAGAGCAGTTCTTC.

V and J are TRBV12-3 or TRBV12-4 and TRBJ2-7; 13 bases align to TRBD2. CDR3 length equals 13 residues. The junction had 4 bases not matched to a gene; V was cut back by 5 bases and J by 9 bases. CDR3 in amino acids: CASSGGLAGRQYF. Here the CDR3 DNA reads TGTGCCAGCAGTGGGGGACTAGCGGGAAGGCAGTACTTC.

This clonotype showed up just a few times. The genes are TRBV5-1 and TRBJ2-3; D may be TRBD1 (6 bases). CDR3 length equals 14 residues. Germline-derived CDR1 and CDR2 are SGHRS and YFSETQ. V was clipped by 4 bases and J by 2 bases, with 11 bases between them. CDR3 amino acids: CASSRQEITDTQYF. In DNA form, the CDR3 reads TGCGCCAGCAGCCGACAGGAGATCACAGATACGCAGTATTTT. Supplemented by reference TRBV5-1 and TRBJ2-3, the full variable domain reads KAGVTQTPRYLIKTRGQQVTLSCSPISGHRSVSWYQQTPGQGLQFLFEYFSETQRNKGNFPGRFSGRQFSNSRSEMNVSTLELGDSALYLCASSRQEITDTQYFGPGTRLTVL.

The chain recombines TRBV30 with TRBJ2-5, with 9 bases fitting TRBD2. The CDR3 loop spans 16 amino acids. With V trimmed by 0 bases and J by 5 bases, 10 bases remained unmatched. The germline V gene encodes CDR1 GTSNPN and CDR2 SVGIG (reference sequence). The CDR3 bases are TGTGCCTGGAGTGTATTTATTAGCGGGAGATCGGAGACCCAGTACTTC. Its protein product is CAWSVFISGRSETQYF.

The chain joins TRBV20-1 to TRBJ2-7, with 12 positions matching TRBD2. The CDR3 extends over 15 amino acids. Trimming took 3 bases from V and 2 from J; bases not matched to a gene: 5. From germline, CDR1 is DFQATT and CDR2 SNEGSKA (reference sequence). The chain's CDR3 is CSARLLAGGPYEQYV. As DNA, the CDR3 is TGCAGTGCTAGGCTTCTAGCGGGAGGGCCCTACGAGCAGTACGTC.

This chain links TRBV3-1 with TRBJ1-1, with D maybe TRBD1 (5 bases). Looked up from germline, CDR1 is LGHDT and CDR2 is YNNKEL (reference sequence). The CDR3 runs to 12 residues. Trimming took off 4 bases at V and 10 bases at J, with 13 bases between the two ends. Here the CDR3 reads CASSLQGYVAFF. CDR3 bases: TGTGCCAGCAGCCTCCAGGGATACGTAGCTTTCTTT.